The 11 T cell receptor beta chains below all came from one sample that was sequenced in a study of blood T cell repertoires in COVID-19. Generated by immunoSEQ multiplex PCR, the TCRdb table keeps only in-frame clones and is missing some. This table has tens of thousands of clones, roughly 87% appearing once. What was sequenced was peripheral blood. Receptors originate from a man aged 55 to 69 with acute or convalescent COVID-19.

The chain's CDR3 is CASSSVLSDPHSTDTQYF. CDR3 in DNA: TGTGCCAGCAGTTCCGTACTTAGCGACCCGCATTCCACAGATACGCAGTATTTT. V is TRBV27 and J is TRBJ2-3; D might be TRBD2 (5 bases). Trimming took off 4 bases at V and 2 bases at J, with 22 bases between the two ends. The germline V gene has CDR1 MNHEY and CDR2 SMNVEV (reference sequence). The CDR3 is 18 amino acids.

The V call is TRBV19, the J call TRBJ1-3; D is perhaps TRBD1 (5 bases). The V gene lost 3 bases and the J gene lost 9 bases, with 27 bases spanning the gap. CDR1 and CDR2 (germline): LNHDA, SQIVND (reference sequence). The CDR3 is 18 residues long. The CDR3 DNA reads as TGTGCCAGTAGTATGCGGGGGACGGATTCTTCTCGCGGACTCACCATATATTTT. As protein: CASSMRGTDSSRGLTIYF.

This chain joins TRBV10-3 and TRBJ2-7, with a weak D call TRBD2 (6 bases). V gave up 0 bases and J gave up 3 bases, with 12 bases separating them. CDR1 ENHRY and CDR2 SYGVKD come from the germline V gene. CDR3 length equals 15 residues. This chain's CDR3 is CAISESGGGNYEQYF. In DNA, the CDR3 is TGTGCCATCAGTGAGTCAGGTGGGGGGAACTACGAGCAGTACTTC.

V is TRBV18 and J is TRBJ1-2; the D gene is possibly TRBD1 (5 bases). Looked up from germline, CDR1 is KGHSH and CDR2 is LQKENI. The ends were cut back, 0 bases at V and 3 bases at J, with 11 bases in the middle. The CDR3 is 15 residues long. The CDR3 reads CASSPPGGQDYGYTF. Here the CDR3 DNA reads TGTGCCAGCTCACCACCCGGGGGTCAGGACTATGGCTACACCTTC.

V usage is TRBV6-5 and J usage is TRBJ2-5, with 8 bases that match TRBD2. This CDR3 region has 15 residues. Germline V CDR1 and CDR2: MNHEY, SVGAGI. V gave up 5 bases and J gave up 1 base; unmatched junction bases: 6. The CDR3 reads CASSPEGLAQETQYF. As DNA, the CDR3 is TGTGCCAGCAGTCCTGAAGGACTAGCCCAAGAGACCCAGTACTTC.

The chain employs TRBV29-1 and TRBJ2-3, with 12 bases identical to TRBD2. The V gene end was trimmed by 7 bases and the J gene end by 2 bases; junction bases not matched to a gene: 1. The CDR3 loop spans 13 amino acids. The germline V gene encodes CDR1 SQVTM and CDR2 ANQGSEA. CDR3 amino acids: CSGTSGDTDTQYF. In DNA, the CDR3 is TGCAGCGGGACTAGCGGGGACACAGATACGCAGTATTTT.

V gene TRBV2 combines with J gene TRBJ2-5; D perhaps matches TRBD2 (6 bases). The germline V and J ends were trimmed by 3 bases and 7 bases, with 9 bases remaining between them. This CDR3 region has 12 residues. Germline CDR1 reads SNHLY; CDR2 reads FYNNEI. CDR3 bases: TGTGCCAGCAGTGAGCCAGCGGGGACCCAGTACTTC. Amino acids: CASSEPAGTQYF. Based on the CDR3 plus reference TRBV2 and TRBJ2-5, the full variable domain is EPEVTQTPSHQVTQMGQEVILRCVPISNHLYFYWYRQILGQKVEFLVSFYNNEISEKSEIFDDQFSVERPDGSNFTLKIRSTKLEDSAMYFCASSEPAGTQYFGPGTRLLVL.

The CDR3 coding sequence is TGTGCCAGTAGTATAGAGGGCAGGTCCGGTGGCTACACCTTC. Its protein is CASSIEGRSGGYTF. The chain carries TRBV19 and TRBJ1-2; the D is unclear. With 0 bases removed from V and 7 bases from J, the gap between germline ends came to 12 bases. CDR1 is LNHDA and CDR2 is SQIVND in the germline V gene (reference sequence). This CDR3 is 14 amino acids long.

The gene calls are TRBV27 and TRBJ1-1; TRBD1 agrees at 10 bases. From germline, CDR1 is MNHEY and CDR2 SMNVEV (reference sequence). CDR3 length: 14 residues. Trimming cost V 4 bases and J 3 bases; bases outside gene matches: 2. This CDR3 is CASSWDRGDTEAFF. Here the CDR3 DNA reads TGTGCCAGCAGTTGGGACAGGGGAGACACTGAAGCTTTCTTT.

The table lists this clone with a count of one. J is TRBJ2-2 and V is TRBV4-2, with D tentatively TRBD2 (6 bases). Per the germline V gene, CDR1 is LGHNA and CDR2 is YNFKEQ. This CDR3 spans 14 amino acids. V was clipped by 1 base and J by 5 bases, with 8 bases between them. CDR3 residues: CASSQGGGTGELFF. The CDR3 region has the DNA TGTGCCAGCAGCCAAGGTGGGGGGACCGGGGAGCTGTTTTTT.

The genes are TRBV4-3 and TRBJ1-1, with a tentative D call TRBD1 (5 bases). V was shortened by 3 bases and J by 2 bases, with 10 bases between the two germline ends. The CDR3 is 14 residues long. From germline, CDR1 is LGHNA and CDR2 YSLEER. CDR3 in DNA: TGCGCCAGCAGCCAGGACACTCTTAACACTGAAGCTTTCTTT. Its translation is CASSQDTLNTEAFF.